Following are 7 T cell receptor beta chains from one sample sequenced in a study of OX40 agonist ivuxolimab in advanced cancers. Libraries came from the immunoSEQ multiplex PCR assay. This is the immuneACCESS table as TCRdb keeps it, with only in-frame sequences that have V and J called. A part of the clones is gone; compared with another copy, unresolved V genes explain less than half, and the rest is unexplained. This sample lists 50,000 to 80,000 clones; about 86% were detected once. The ten largest make up around 2.1% of the sample. Sequences were derived from CD4+ or CD8+ T cells sorted from blood, sampled in a trial of the OX40 agonist ivuxolimab. Receptors originate from an adult with an advanced solid tumor such as melanoma, head and neck, liver or kidney cancer.

This rearrangement joins TRBV7-9 to TRBJ1-4; D gene ambiguous. Germline lookup yields CDR1 SEHNR and CDR2 FQNEAQ (reference sequence). V lost 4 bases, J lost 4 bases, and 13 bases lay in between. CDR3 size: 15 residues. DNA of the CDR3: TGTGCCAGCAGCTGGGGAGGAGGGCTTAATGAAAAACTGTTTTTT. This gives the protein CASSWGGGLNEKLFF.

This clone came up a few times. CDR3 nucleotides: TGTGCCAGCAGCCAACTAGCGGGGGAGACCTACGAGCAGTACTTC. Protein product: CASSQLAGETYEQYF. The chain joins TRBV7-3 to TRBJ2-7, with 11 bases fitting TRBD2. Trimming at V came to 5 bases and at J to 2 bases, leaving 5 bases not matched to a gene. Germline lookup yields CDR1 SGHTA and CDR2 FQGTGA. CDR3 length: 15 residues.

J is TRBJ2-5 and V is TRBV6-1, with D possibly being TRBD2 (5 bases). Germline V gives CDR1 MNHNS, CDR2 SASEGT. Trimming took off 6 bases at V and 5 bases at J, with 19 bases between the two ends. CDR3 length: 15 amino acids. DNA for the CDR3: TGTGCCAGCAGGCTCTTGGACTCCCCAAGGGAGACCCAGTACTTC. Translating it yields CASRLLDSPRETQYF.

The chain employs TRBV6-1 and TRBJ2-7; maybe TRBD1 (6 bases). Germline loops: CDR1 MNHNS, CDR2 SASEGT. CDR3 length equals 14 residues. The germline V and J ends were trimmed by 0 bases and 11 bases, with 17 bases remaining between them. The CDR3 DNA sequence: TGTGCCAGCAGTGAAGCCCGACAGGAAACCCGCAAGTACTTC. This sequence encodes CASSEARQETRKYF.

V and J are TRBV5-6 and TRBJ2-7; D unresolved. Germline CDR1 SGHDT, CDR2 YYEEEE. This CDR3 is 16 amino acids long. Between the trimmed V and J ends, which lost 1 base and 4 bases, there was a span of 18 bases. The CDR3 nucleotides read TGTGCCAGCAGCTTGTTTGGATCTGGTGGTAGGTACGAGCAGTACTTC. Translated: CASSLFGSGGRYEQYF.

The chain joins TRBV16 to TRBJ1-5; no reliable D call. The ends were cut back, 3 bases at V and 2 bases at J, with 5 bases in the middle. The CDR3 runs 13 residues. Germline CDR1 is KGHSY and CDR2 is FQNENV. The CDR3 sequence: CASSQGRNQPQHF. Written as DNA, the CDR3 is TGTGCCAGCAGCCAGGGTCGCAATCAGCCCCAGCATTTT.

V and J are TRBV2 and TRBJ1-5; weak D call: TRBD1 (5 bases). This CDR3 spans 15 amino acids. V was trimmed by 3 bases and J by 4 bases, leaving 13 bases between them. CDR1 is SNHLY and CDR2 is FYNNEI in the germline V gene. This CDR3 reads CASSDWQGRNQPQHF. CDR3 in DNA: TGTGCCAGCAGTGATTGGCAGGGCCGAAATCAGCCCCAGCATTTT.